One TCR beta chain is described in this entry. The sample belongs to a study of T-cell reconstitution after alpha-beta-depleted transplantation in children. Molecular barcoding with unique molecular identifiers was used for the TCRbeta library. TCRdb redid the calling of the PCR reads with MiXCR, one entry per CDR3 protein. The sample lists approximately 400,000 distinct CDR3 sequences, roughly a tenth occurring once. This sequence was found in a human donor who donated a stem cell graft to a child with acute myeloid leukemia. The input for sequencing was PBMCs from the stem cell graft donor, taken from the stem cell graft.

CDR3 in amino acids: CASSVDPGTQETQYF. The CDR3 nucleotides are TGCGCCAGCAGCGTGGATCCCGGGACTCAAGAGACCCAGTACTTC. The genes are TRBV5-1 and TRBJ2-5, with a weak D call TRBD2 (6 bases). The length of the CDR3 is 15 residues. Trimming cost V 4 bases and J 2 bases, with 15 bases left between them. CDR1 SGHRS and CDR2 YFSETQ come from the germline V gene.